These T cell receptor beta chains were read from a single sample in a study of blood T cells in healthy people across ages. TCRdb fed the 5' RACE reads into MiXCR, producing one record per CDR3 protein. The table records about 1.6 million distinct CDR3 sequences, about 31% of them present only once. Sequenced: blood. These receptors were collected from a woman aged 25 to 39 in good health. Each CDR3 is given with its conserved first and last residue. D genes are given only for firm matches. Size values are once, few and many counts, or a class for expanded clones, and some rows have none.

CDR3nt: TGTGCCAGCAGAGATTGGGGCGGGGGAGACTACGAGCAGTACTTC
CDR3aa: CASRDWGGGDYEQYF
len: 15
j_gene: TRBJ2-7
v_gene: TRBV6-1
d_gene: TRBD2
abundance: NA

CDR3nt: TGCAGTGCACAACGATGGGGCAGATCTGTCTATGGCTACACCTTC
CDR3aa: CSAQRWGRSVYGYTF
len: 15
j_gene: TRBJ1-2
v_gene: TRBV20-1
d_gene: NA
abundance: NA

CDR3nt: TGTGCCATCCTGACAGGGTGGGATGGCTACACCTTC
CDR3aa: CAILTGWDGYTF
len: 12
j_gene: TRBJ1-2
v_gene: TRBV7-8
d_gene: TRBD1
abundance: few

CDR3nt: TGTGCCAGCAGTTTCAGATGGTCGATGAACACTGAGGCTTTCTTT
CDR3aa: CASSFRWSMNTEAFF
len: 15
j_gene: TRBJ1-1
v_gene: TRBV12-3/TRBV12-4
d_gene: NA
abundance: NA

CDR3nt: TGTGCCAGCAGTGAAGACCGGGACAGCGATGGCTACACCTTC
CDR3aa: CASSEDRDSDGYTF
len: 14
j_gene: TRBJ1-2
v_gene: TRBV27
d_gene: TRBD1
abundance: few

CDR3nt: TGCAGTGCTGAACAGGGGCGGAAGGAGCAGTTCTTC
CDR3aa: CSAEQGRKEQFF
len: 12
j_gene: TRBJ2-1
v_gene: TRBV20-1
d_gene: TRBD1
abundance: NA

CDR3nt: TGCAGTGCTCAGACGGGGGGGTACTACGAGCAGTACTTC
CDR3aa: CSAQTGGYYEQYF
len: 13
j_gene: TRBJ2-7
v_gene: TRBV20-1
d_gene: TRBD2
abundance: NA

CDR3nt: TGCAGTGCTCAGAAACAGGGCCGTACTAACTATGGCTACACCTTC
CDR3aa: CSAQKQGRTNYGYTF
len: 15
j_gene: TRBJ1-2
v_gene: TRBV20-1
d_gene: NA
abundance: NA

CDR3nt: TGTGCCAGCAGCCATGCAGGGGGCACTGAAGCTTTCTTT
CDR3aa: CASSHAGGTEAFF
len: 13
j_gene: TRBJ1-1
v_gene: TRBV7-9
d_gene: TRBD1
abundance: few

CDR3nt: TGTGCCAGCATCCCTACAGGGGCGCCCCCCAAGACCCAGTACTTC
CDR3aa: CASIPTGAPPKTQYF
len: 15
j_gene: TRBJ2-5
v_gene: TRBV28
d_gene: TRBD1
abundance: few

CDR3nt: TGCAGTGCCGAAGCGGGACTGGGAGCGGATTACTACAATGAGCAGTTCTTC
CDR3aa: CSAEAGLGADYYNEQFF
len: 17
j_gene: TRBJ2-1
v_gene: TRBV20-1
d_gene: TRBD2
abundance: few

CDR3nt: TGTGCCAGCAGCCAGAAGACCGATTTTTGTTGGGGCTACACCTTC
CDR3aa: CASSQKTDFCWGYTF
len: 15
j_gene: TRBJ1-2
v_gene: TRBV14
d_gene: NA
abundance: NA

CDR3nt: TGTGCCAGCAGCTTAGTAGCGGGGGGGAACCAAGAGACCCAGTACTTC
CDR3aa: CASSLVAGGNQETQYF
len: 16
j_gene: TRBJ2-5
v_gene: TRBV7-2
d_gene: TRBD2
abundance: NA

CDR3nt: TGTGCCAGCAGCTTAGGGGAGGGTCTGGCTGGCTACACCTTC
CDR3aa: CASSLGEGLAGYTF
len: 14
j_gene: TRBJ1-2
v_gene: TRBV7-9
d_gene: NA
abundance: NA

CDR3nt: TGTGCCAGCAGCTGGGACACAGGGGCCACCTCCTACGAGCAGTACTTC
CDR3aa: CASSWDTGATSYEQYF
len: 16
j_gene: TRBJ2-7
v_gene: TRBV7-9
d_gene: TRBD1
abundance: NA